A selection of T cell receptor beta chains follows, all from one sample in a study of blood T cells in healthy people across ages. One entry per CDR3 protein, called by TCRdb with MiXCR from the 5' RACE reads. The table has more than 600,000 distinct CDR3 sequences, 25% seen once. The same sample was also used in a study of T cells of mothers and their children.

Sequencing was done on a sample of blood. Every receptor here comes from a boy aged 10-17 years in good health. Both conserved end residues are part of each CDR3. Fields, in order: J gene, V gene, D gene, clone size, CDR3 DNA, CDR3 protein. The D gene is left open where the match is weak. Size is stated for part of the rows, as once, few or many counts, or as a class when the clone is expanded.

j_call: TRBJ2-5; v_call: TRBV25-1; d_call: TRBD2; clone_size: few; cdr3_nt: TGTGCCAGCAGGATGGGGGGGGAAGAGACCCAGTACTTC; cdr3_aa: CASRMGGEETQYF
j_call: TRBJ2-5; v_call: TRBV5-1; d_call: TRBD2; clone_size: few; cdr3_nt: TGCGCCAGCAGCGCCGGGACTAGCGGGGCTGTGACGCAGTACTTC; cdr3_aa: CASSAGTSGAVTQYF
j_call: TRBJ2-3; v_call: TRBV29-1; d_call: NA; clone_size: few; cdr3_nt: TGCAGCGCCCTACAGGGAATCCAAGGAACAGATACGCAGTATTTT; cdr3_aa: CSALQGIQGTDTQYF
j_call: TRBJ2-5; v_call: TRBV28; d_call: TRBD2; clone_size: few; cdr3_nt: TGTGCCAGCAGCCCGGCACTAGCGGGAGACAGAGAGACCCAGTACTTC; cdr3_aa: CASSPALAGDRETQYF
j_call: TRBJ2-6; v_call: TRBV29-1; d_call: NA; clone_size: few; cdr3_nt: TGCAGCGATACAGGTTTATCTGGGGCCAACGTCCTGACTTTC; cdr3_aa: CSDTGLSGANVLTF
j_call: TRBJ2-7; v_call: TRBV5-1; d_call: NA; clone_size: few; cdr3_nt: TGCGCCAGGATGGCGTCTCACCACGAGCAGTACTTC; cdr3_aa: CARMASHHEQYF
j_call: TRBJ2-5; v_call: TRBV2; d_call: NA; clone_size: NA; cdr3_nt: TGTGCCAGCAGTGCCGACTATAACCAAGAGACCCAGTACTTC; cdr3_aa: CASSADYNQETQYF
j_call: TRBJ2-1; v_call: TRBV29-1; d_call: NA; clone_size: NA; cdr3_nt: TGTACGGCAGGGAACTCCTACAATGAGCAGTTCTTC; cdr3_aa: CTAGNSYNEQFF
j_call: TRBJ2-1; v_call: TRBV7-8; d_call: NA; clone_size: NA; cdr3_nt: TGTGCCAGCAGCTTAGCTCTGGGTTCGAGCTCCTACAATGAGCAGTTCTTC; cdr3_aa: CASSLALGSSSYNEQFF
j_call: TRBJ2-7; v_call: TRBV6-2/TRBV6-3; d_call: NA; clone_size: few; cdr3_nt: TGTGCCAGCAGTGTCCAGGGAAAGGCATACGAGCAGTACTTC; cdr3_aa: CASSVQGKAYEQYF
j_call: TRBJ2-5; v_call: TRBV5-1; d_call: NA; clone_size: NA; cdr3_nt: TGCGCCAGCAGTGACCAGGGAGGAAAGACCCAGTACTTC; cdr3_aa: CASSDQGGKTQYF
j_call: TRBJ2-7; v_call: TRBV24-1; d_call: NA; clone_size: NA; cdr3_nt: TGTGCCACCTCCAGCAAGGGAGAGCAGTACTTC; cdr3_aa: CATSSKGEQYF
j_call: TRBJ1-1; v_call: TRBV6-6; d_call: NA; clone_size: few; cdr3_nt: TGTGCCAGCAGTTACTCAGGTCGTGACACTGAAGCTTTCTTT; cdr3_aa: CASSYSGRDTEAFF
j_call: TRBJ2-7; v_call: TRBV29-1; d_call: NA; clone_size: few; cdr3_nt: TGCAGCGTTGAGGAGGCGTCTAGCCGTAACGAGCAGTACTTC; cdr3_aa: CSVEEASSRNEQYF
j_call: TRBJ2-7; v_call: TRBV11-2; d_call: NA; clone_size: NA; cdr3_nt: TGTGCCAGCAGCTTAGAGCCCGGGAGCGCCTACGAGCAGTACTTC; cdr3_aa: CASSLEPGSAYEQYF
j_call: TRBJ2-1; v_call: TRBV12-3/TRBV12-4; d_call: NA; clone_size: NA; cdr3_nt: TGTGCCAGCAGTTTAGACGAGAGTCACTACAATGAGCAGTTCTTC; cdr3_aa: CASSLDESHYNEQFF
j_call: TRBJ2-6; v_call: TRBV7-9; d_call: TRBD1; clone_size: NA; cdr3_nt: TGTGCCAGCAGACAGGGGCTACAGGGGGCCAACGTCCTGACTTTC; cdr3_aa: CASRQGLQGANVLTF
j_call: TRBJ1-6; v_call: TRBV5-1; d_call: TRBD1; clone_size: many; cdr3_nt: TGCGCCAGCAGCTCTGACAGGGGTAATTCCTATAATTCACCCCTCCACTTT; cdr3_aa: CASSSDRGNSYNSPLHF
j_call: TRBJ1-2; v_call: TRBV4-3; d_call: NA; clone_size: NA; cdr3_nt: TGCGCCAGCAGCCAAGTGGATTCTAACTATGGCTACACCTTC; cdr3_aa: CASSQVDSNYGYTF
j_call: TRBJ1-2; v_call: TRBV4-1; d_call: TRBD1; clone_size: NA; cdr3_nt: TGCGCCAGCAGCCAACAGACAGGGAACGACTATGGCTACACCTTC; cdr3_aa: CASSQQTGNDYGYTF
j_call: TRBJ2-5; v_call: TRBV10-3; d_call: NA; clone_size: few; cdr3_nt: TGTGCCATCAGTGAGGGGGAGGCCCTAGAAGAGACCCAGTACTTC; cdr3_aa: CAISEGEALEETQYF
j_call: TRBJ2-2; v_call: TRBV5-1; d_call: NA; clone_size: few; cdr3_nt: TGCGCCAGCAGTGAGGCGCTCTCCAAAACCGGGGAGCTGTTTTTT; cdr3_aa: CASSEALSKTGELFF
j_call: TRBJ2-7; v_call: TRBV6-6; d_call: NA; clone_size: NA; cdr3_nt: TGTGCCAGCAGCCTCCCGGGATTTCGCGACGAGCAGTACTTC; cdr3_aa: CASSLPGFRDEQYF
j_call: TRBJ2-3; v_call: TRBV11-2; d_call: TRBD2; clone_size: NA; cdr3_nt: TGTGCCAGCAGCTTAGCGCCTAGCGGGGGTACAGATACGCAGTATTTT; cdr3_aa: CASSLAPSGGTDTQYF
j_call: TRBJ1-4; v_call: TRBV27; d_call: NA; clone_size: NA; cdr3_nt: TGTGCCAGCAGTACTATGGCCGCAACTAATGAAAAACTGTTTTTT; cdr3_aa: CASSTMAATNEKLFF
j_call: TRBJ1-4; v_call: TRBV5-1; d_call: NA; clone_size: NA; cdr3_nt: TGCGCCAGCAGCTTTTCGGGGGGAGTTGAAAAACTGTTTTTT; cdr3_aa: CASSFSGGVEKLFF
j_call: TRBJ2-3; v_call: TRBV20-1; d_call: NA; clone_size: NA; cdr3_nt: TGCAGTGCGACCCCCCCCCAGGGGGATACGCAGTATTTT; cdr3_aa: CSATPPQGDTQYF
j_call: TRBJ2-5; v_call: TRBV6-2/TRBV6-3; d_call: TRBD1; clone_size: NA; cdr3_nt: TGTGCCAACAGTTACTCGGGGGACAGGGTGGAGGAATGGGAGACCCAGTACTTC; cdr3_aa: CANSYSGDRVEEWETQYF
j_call: TRBJ2-5; v_call: TRBV3-1; d_call: NA; clone_size: few; cdr3_nt: TGTGCCAGCAGTCAAGCTCCCTCAGAGACCCAGTACTTC; cdr3_aa: CASSQAPSETQYF
j_call: TRBJ2-1; v_call: TRBV29-1; d_call: NA; clone_size: NA; cdr3_nt: TGCAGCGTCTCAGGTGGGGGGCCCTCGCAGTTCTTC; cdr3_aa: CSVSGGGPSQFF
j_call: TRBJ2-4; v_call: TRBV29-1; d_call: NA; clone_size: NA; cdr3_nt: TGCAGCGCGGGTGGACTAGCCAAAAACATTCAGTACTTC; cdr3_aa: CSAGGLAKNIQYF
j_call: TRBJ1-4; v_call: TRBV12-3/TRBV12-4; d_call: NA; clone_size: few; cdr3_nt: TGTGCCAGCAGATATGCAACTAATGAAAAACTGTTTTTT; cdr3_aa: CASRYATNEKLFF
j_call: TRBJ2-5; v_call: TRBV6-1; d_call: NA; clone_size: few; cdr3_nt: TGTGCCAGCAGTGAAGGAGCCCTGCGCCAAGAGACCCAGTACTTC; cdr3_aa: CASSEGALRQETQYF
j_call: TRBJ2-7; v_call: TRBV5-1; d_call: NA; clone_size: NA; cdr3_nt: TGCGCCAGCAGCTCCCTCCGGGACCATAACTACGAGCAGTACTTC; cdr3_aa: CASSSLRDHNYEQYF
j_call: TRBJ2-7; v_call: TRBV4-3; d_call: NA; clone_size: NA; cdr3_nt: TGCGCCAGTGGACGGGAGACAGGCTACGAGCAGTACTTC; cdr3_aa: CASGRETGYEQYF
j_call: TRBJ1-2; v_call: TRBV29-1; d_call: NA; clone_size: few; cdr3_nt: TGCAGCGACGCCTCGTTAAGGGGTTCTAACTATGGCTACACCTTC; cdr3_aa: CSDASLRGSNYGYTF
j_call: TRBJ2-3; v_call: TRBV6-4; d_call: NA; clone_size: NA; cdr3_nt: TGTGCCAGCAGTCCAACTAGTGCGGGTTTGGGCACAGATACGCAGTATTTT; cdr3_aa: CASSPTSAGLGTDTQYF
j_call: TRBJ2-1; v_call: TRBV4-2; d_call: TRBD2; clone_size: few; cdr3_nt: TGTGCCAGCAGCCAGGCTAGCGGGAGGGCCGGAAACTATGAGCAGTTCTTC; cdr3_aa: CASSQASGRAGNYEQFF
j_call: TRBJ2-5; v_call: TRBV4-1; d_call: TRBD1; clone_size: NA; cdr3_nt: TGCGCCAGCAGCCAACAACGGACAGGAGAGACCCAGTACTTC; cdr3_aa: CASSQQRTGETQYF
j_call: TRBJ1-3; v_call: TRBV13; d_call: NA; clone_size: NA; cdr3_nt: TGTGCCAGCAGCTGGGGCAAGGGTTCATCCGGAAACACCATATATTTT; cdr3_aa: CASSWGKGSSGNTIYF
j_call: TRBJ1-4; v_call: TRBV7-8; d_call: NA; clone_size: NA; cdr3_nt: TGTGCCAGCAGCTTAGAGCAGGGAGACGAAAAACTGTTTTTT; cdr3_aa: CASSLEQGDEKLFF
j_call: TRBJ2-1; v_call: TRBV4-1; d_call: NA; clone_size: NA; cdr3_nt: TGCGCCAGCAGCCAACTTGAAACAGGAAATGAGCAGTTCTTC; cdr3_aa: CASSQLETGNEQFF
j_call: TRBJ1-6; v_call: TRBV7-9; d_call: NA; clone_size: NA; cdr3_nt: TGTGCCAGCAGCTTAGGGAGTGGAGGGGAGTATAATTCACCCCTCCACTTT; cdr3_aa: CASSLGSGGEYNSPLHF
j_call: TRBJ2-3; v_call: TRBV5-5; d_call: NA; clone_size: few; cdr3_nt: TGTGCCAGCACCTTTCCCGGCGGGGCCGATGAAGATACGCAGTATTTT; cdr3_aa: CASTFPGGADEDTQYF
j_call: TRBJ2-4; v_call: TRBV5-1; d_call: TRBD1; clone_size: NA; cdr3_nt: TGCGCCAGCAGCTTTGGACAGGCTTTGGACATTCAGTACTTC; cdr3_aa: CASSFGQALDIQYF
j_call: TRBJ2-7; v_call: TRBV2; d_call: TRBD2; clone_size: few; cdr3_nt: TGTGCCAGCAGTGAAGCGCTCCGGACTAGCGTTAGCTTC; cdr3_aa: CASSEALRTSVSF
j_call: TRBJ1-2; v_call: TRBV7-2; d_call: TRBD1; clone_size: few; cdr3_nt: TGTGCCAGCAGCTATGAAGGACAGGGCTATGGCTACACCTTC; cdr3_aa: CASSYEGQGYGYTF
j_call: TRBJ1-4; v_call: TRBV28; d_call: TRBD1; clone_size: NA; cdr3_nt: TGTGCCAGCAGTCCAACCCCAGGGGGCGAAACTAATGAAAAACTGTTTTTT; cdr3_aa: CASSPTPGGETNEKLFF
j_call: TRBJ1-4; v_call: TRBV27; d_call: NA; clone_size: NA; cdr3_nt: TGTGCCAGCAGTCACACTTTCACGCGCGAAAAACTGTTTTTT; cdr3_aa: CASSHTFTREKLFF
j_call: TRBJ2-4; v_call: TRBV20-1; d_call: TRBD1; clone_size: NA; cdr3_nt: TGCAGTGCTGGGGACAGGGAGGTAGCCAAAAACATCCAGTACTTC; cdr3_aa: CSAGDREVAKNIQYF
j_call: TRBJ2-5; v_call: TRBV3-1; d_call: TRBD2; clone_size: NA; cdr3_nt: TGTGCCAGCAGCCAAGATGTAGCGGCGGGAGTTGTGGAGACCCAGTACTTC; cdr3_aa: CASSQDVAAGVVETQYF
j_call: TRBJ2-7; v_call: TRBV5-1; d_call: TRBD1; clone_size: NA; cdr3_nt: TGCGCCAGCAGCTCCCCACCGGGACAGGGGACCTACGAGCAGTACTTC; cdr3_aa: CASSSPPGQGTYEQYF
j_call: TRBJ2-4; v_call: TRBV20-1; d_call: NA; clone_size: NA; cdr3_nt: TGCAGTGCTAAGGGGGGCAGGAAAAACATTCAGTACTTC; cdr3_aa: CSAKGGRKNIQYF
j_call: TRBJ1-1; v_call: TRBV20-1; d_call: NA; clone_size: few; cdr3_nt: TGCAGTGCTCCACAGGGCTTCGGGCCTGAAGCTTTCTTT; cdr3_aa: CSAPQGFGPEAFF
j_call: TRBJ2-1; v_call: TRBV20-1; d_call: NA; clone_size: many; cdr3_nt: TGCAGTGCTAGTTCGGGAAACTACAATGAGCAGTTCTTC; cdr3_aa: CSASSGNYNEQFF
j_call: TRBJ2-3; v_call: TRBV28; d_call: NA; clone_size: NA; cdr3_nt: TGTGCCAGCAGTTCACCAGGGTATACGCAGTATTTT; cdr3_aa: CASSSPGYTQYF
j_call: TRBJ2-4; v_call: TRBV28; d_call: NA; clone_size: NA; cdr3_nt: TGTGCCAGCAGTTCTCCCGGGGGCATAAACATTCAGTACTTC; cdr3_aa: CASSSPGGINIQYF
j_call: TRBJ2-5; v_call: TRBV20-1; d_call: NA; clone_size: NA; cdr3_nt: TGCAGTGCTCATCTCCCGGAGGTGACCCAGTACTTC; cdr3_aa: CSAHLPEVTQYF
j_call: TRBJ2-7; v_call: TRBV29-1; d_call: TRBD2; clone_size: NA; cdr3_nt: TGCAGCGTCAGACGGGGGGATACGCAGTACTTC; cdr3_aa: CSVRRGDTQYF